This T cell receptor (beta chain) was sequenced in a study of T cell responses to AZD1222 COVID-19 vaccine. Judged by abundance, this clone is medium-sized (0.01 to 0.1%). The antigen is not known. The table came from immunoSEQ multiplex PCR; TCRdb's copy has only in-frame clones and leaves some out. This sample has under 150,000 clones; about 90% occur once, and the top ten carry 9.3%. Overall study results and limits: Researchers took repertoire samples only after the peak T cell response had come. Vaccine-related CD4 TCRs covered spike, predominating at 160-218 and 743-854. Following two doses of AZD1222, Spike-specific TCR breadth and depth rose.

The germline V gene encodes CDR1 LNHNV and CDR2 YYDKDF (reference sequence). The CDR3 runs to 15 residues. J gave up 3 bases and V 1 base, and 0 bases lay outside the gene matches. The V and J genes are TRBV15 and TRBJ2-2; TRBD2 matches 9 bases. The sequenced sample was peripheral blood, obtained 28 days after the second AZD1222 dose. This receptor was identified in an adult who received the AZD1222 COVID-19 vaccine. The CDR3 is CATSRGTSDTGELFF. The CDR3 DNA is TGTGCCACCAGCAGAGGGACTAGCGACACCGGGGAGCTGTTTTTT. The whole variable domain, filled in from reference TRBV15 and TRBJ2-2, reads DAMVIQNPRYQVTQFGKPVTLSCSQTLNHNVMYWYQQKSSQAPKLLFHYYDKDFNNEADTPDNFQSRRPNTSFCFLDIRSPGLGDTAMYLCATSRGTSDTGELFFGEGSRLTVL.